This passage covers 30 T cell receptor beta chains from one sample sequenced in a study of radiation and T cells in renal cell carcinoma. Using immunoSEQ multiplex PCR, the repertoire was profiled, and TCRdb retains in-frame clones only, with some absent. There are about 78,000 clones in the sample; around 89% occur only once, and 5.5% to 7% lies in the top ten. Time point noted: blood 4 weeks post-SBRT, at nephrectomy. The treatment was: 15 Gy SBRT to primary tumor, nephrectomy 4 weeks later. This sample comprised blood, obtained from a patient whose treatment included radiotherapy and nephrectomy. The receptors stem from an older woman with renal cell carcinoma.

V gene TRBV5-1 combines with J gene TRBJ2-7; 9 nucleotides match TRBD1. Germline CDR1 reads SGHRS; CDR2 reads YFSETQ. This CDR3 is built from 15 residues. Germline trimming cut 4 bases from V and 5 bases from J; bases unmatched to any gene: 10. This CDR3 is CASSARQGGIDEQYF. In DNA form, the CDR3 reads TGCGCCAGCAGCGCCCGACAGGGGGGAATCGACGAGCAGTACTTC.

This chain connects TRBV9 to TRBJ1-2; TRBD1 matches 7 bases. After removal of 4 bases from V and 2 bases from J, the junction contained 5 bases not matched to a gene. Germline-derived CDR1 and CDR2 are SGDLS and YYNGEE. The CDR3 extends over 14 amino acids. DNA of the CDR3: TGTGCCAGCAGCCCACGGGACAGCAACTATGGCTACACCTTC. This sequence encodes CASSPRDSNYGYTF.

For the CDR3, the DNA is TGTGCCAGTACCATCGACTCGAACACTGAAGCTTTCTTT. Translating gives CASTIDSNTEAFF. This chain links TRBV19 with TRBJ1-1; D uncertain. There are 13 residues in the CDR3. Germline CDR1 and CDR2: LNHDA and SQIVND (reference sequence). Trimming shortened V by 7 bases and J by 1 base, and 10 bases separated the two germline ends.

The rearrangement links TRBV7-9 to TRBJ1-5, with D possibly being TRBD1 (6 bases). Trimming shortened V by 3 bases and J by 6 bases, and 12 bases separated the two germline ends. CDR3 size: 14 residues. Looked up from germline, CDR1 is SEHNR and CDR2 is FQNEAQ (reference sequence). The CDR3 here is CASSLGGPGQPQHF. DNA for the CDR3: TGTGCCAGCAGCTTGGGGGGGCCGGGTCAGCCCCAGCATTTT.

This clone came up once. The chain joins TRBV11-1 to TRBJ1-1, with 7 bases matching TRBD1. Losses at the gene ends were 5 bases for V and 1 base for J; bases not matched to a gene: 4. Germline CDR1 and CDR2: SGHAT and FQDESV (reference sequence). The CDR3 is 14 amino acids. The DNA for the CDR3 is TGTGCCAGCAGCGGGACAGCTCGGAACACTGAAGCTTTCTTT. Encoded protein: CASSGTARNTEAFF.

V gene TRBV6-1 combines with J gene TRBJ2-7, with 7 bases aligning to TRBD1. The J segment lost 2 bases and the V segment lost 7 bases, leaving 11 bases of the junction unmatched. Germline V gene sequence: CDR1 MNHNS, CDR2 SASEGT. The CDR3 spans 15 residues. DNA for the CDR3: TGTGCCAGCACCGAACCGGGACAGCGCCCCTACGAGCAGTACTTC. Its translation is CASTEPGQRPYEQYF.

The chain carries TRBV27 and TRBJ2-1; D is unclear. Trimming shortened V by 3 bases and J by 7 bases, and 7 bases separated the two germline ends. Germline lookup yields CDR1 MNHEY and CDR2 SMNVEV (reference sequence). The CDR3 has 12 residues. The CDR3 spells CASSFSGNEQFF. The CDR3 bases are TGTGCCAGCAGTTTTTCCGGGAATGAGCAGTTCTTC.

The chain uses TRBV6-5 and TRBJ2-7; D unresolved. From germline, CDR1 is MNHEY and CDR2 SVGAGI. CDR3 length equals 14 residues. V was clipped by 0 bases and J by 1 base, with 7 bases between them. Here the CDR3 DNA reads TGTGCCAGCAGTTACTCCCTGGAATCCTACGAGCAGTACTTC. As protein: CASSYSLESYEQYF.

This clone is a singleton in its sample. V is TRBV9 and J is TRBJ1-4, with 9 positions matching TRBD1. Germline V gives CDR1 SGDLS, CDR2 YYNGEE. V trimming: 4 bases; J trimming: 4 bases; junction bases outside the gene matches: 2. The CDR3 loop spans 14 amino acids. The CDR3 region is CASSWGQGNEKLFF. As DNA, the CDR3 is TGTGCCAGCAGCTGGGGACAGGGTAATGAAAAACTGTTTTTT.

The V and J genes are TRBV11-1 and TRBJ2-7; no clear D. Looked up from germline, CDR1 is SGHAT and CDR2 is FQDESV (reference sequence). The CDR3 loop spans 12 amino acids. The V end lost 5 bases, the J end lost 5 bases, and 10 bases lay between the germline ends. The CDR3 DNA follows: TGTGCCAGCAGCCCCCGCGTCAACGAGCAGTACTTC. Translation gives CASSPRVNEQYF.

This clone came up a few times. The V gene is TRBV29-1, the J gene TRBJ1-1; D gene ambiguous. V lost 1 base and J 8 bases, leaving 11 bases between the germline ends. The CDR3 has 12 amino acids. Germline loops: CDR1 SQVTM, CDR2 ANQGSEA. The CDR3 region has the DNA TGCAGCGTTGAAGGAGGGAGGGCGGAAGCTTTCTTT. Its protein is CSVEGGRAEAFF. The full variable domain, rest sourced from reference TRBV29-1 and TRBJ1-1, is SAVISQKPSRDICQRGTSLTIQCQVDSQVTMMFWYRQQPGQSLTLIATANQGSEATYESGFVIDKFPISRPNLTFSTLTVSNMSPEDSSIYLCSVEGGRAEAFFGQGTRLTVV.

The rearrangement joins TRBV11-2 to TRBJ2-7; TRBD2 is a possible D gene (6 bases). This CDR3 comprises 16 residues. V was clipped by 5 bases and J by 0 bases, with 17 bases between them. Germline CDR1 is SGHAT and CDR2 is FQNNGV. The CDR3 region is CASSQRIRGSSYEQYF. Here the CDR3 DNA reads TGTGCCAGCAGCCAAAGGATCCGGGGGAGCTCCTACGAGCAGTACTTC.

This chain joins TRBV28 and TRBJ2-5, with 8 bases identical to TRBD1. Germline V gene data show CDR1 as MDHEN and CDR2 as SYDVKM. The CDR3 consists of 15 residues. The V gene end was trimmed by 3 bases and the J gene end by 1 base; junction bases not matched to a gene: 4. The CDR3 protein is CASSFETGVQETQYF. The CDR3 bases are TGTGCCAGCAGTTTTGAGACAGGGGTCCAAGAGACCCAGTACTTC.

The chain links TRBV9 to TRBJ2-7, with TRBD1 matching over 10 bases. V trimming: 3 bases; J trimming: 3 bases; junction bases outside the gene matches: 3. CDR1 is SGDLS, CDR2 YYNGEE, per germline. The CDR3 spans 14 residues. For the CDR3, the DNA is TGTGCCAGCAGCGGGGACAGGGGCGGCTACGAGCAGTACTTC. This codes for CASSGDRGGYEQYF.

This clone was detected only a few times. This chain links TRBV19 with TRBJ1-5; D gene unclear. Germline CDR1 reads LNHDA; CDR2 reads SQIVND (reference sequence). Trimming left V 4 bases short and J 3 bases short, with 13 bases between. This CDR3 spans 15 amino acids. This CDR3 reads CASSSLGGDNQPQHF. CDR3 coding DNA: TGTGCCAGTAGTAGCCTGGGCGGGGACAATCAGCCCCAGCATTTT.

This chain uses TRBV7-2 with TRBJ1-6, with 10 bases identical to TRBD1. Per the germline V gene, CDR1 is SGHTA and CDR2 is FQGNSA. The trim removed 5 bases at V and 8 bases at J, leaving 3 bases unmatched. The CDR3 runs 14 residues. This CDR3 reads CASSLDRGHSPLHF. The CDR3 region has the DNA TGTGCCAGCAGCCTCGACAGGGGGCATTCACCCCTCCACTTT.

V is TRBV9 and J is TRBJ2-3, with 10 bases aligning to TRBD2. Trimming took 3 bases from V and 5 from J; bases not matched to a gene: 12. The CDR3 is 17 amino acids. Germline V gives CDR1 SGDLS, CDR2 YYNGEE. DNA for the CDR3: TGTGCCAGCAGCGCAATAGCGGGGGGAGGAAGAGGAGATACGCAGTATTTT. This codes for CASSAIAGGGRGDTQYF.

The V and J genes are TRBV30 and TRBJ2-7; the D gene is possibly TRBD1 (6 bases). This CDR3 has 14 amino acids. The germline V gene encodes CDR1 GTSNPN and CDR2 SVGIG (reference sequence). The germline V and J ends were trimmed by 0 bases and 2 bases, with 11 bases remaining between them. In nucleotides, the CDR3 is TGTGCCTGGAGTGTATCCCGACAGGCCTACGAGCAGTACTTC. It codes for CAWSVSRQAYEQYF.

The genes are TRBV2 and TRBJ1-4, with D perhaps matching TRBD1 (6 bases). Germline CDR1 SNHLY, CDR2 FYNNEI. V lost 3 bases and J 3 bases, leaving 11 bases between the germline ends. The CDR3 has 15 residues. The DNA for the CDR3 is TGTGCCAGCAGTGAGGGGGGGCTGTCTAATGAAAAACTGTTTTTT. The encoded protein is CASSEGGLSNEKLFF.

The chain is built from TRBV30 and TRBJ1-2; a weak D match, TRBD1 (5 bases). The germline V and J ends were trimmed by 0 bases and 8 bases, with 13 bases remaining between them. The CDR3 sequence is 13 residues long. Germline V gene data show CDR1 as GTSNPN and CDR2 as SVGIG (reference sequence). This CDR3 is CAWSVLQAGGYTF. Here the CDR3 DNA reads TGTGCCTGGAGTGTACTACAGGCCGGCGGCTACACCTTC.

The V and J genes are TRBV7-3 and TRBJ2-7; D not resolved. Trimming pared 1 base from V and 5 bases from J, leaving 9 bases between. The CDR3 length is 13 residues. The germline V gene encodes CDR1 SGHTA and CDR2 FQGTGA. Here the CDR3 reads CASSLKATHEQYF. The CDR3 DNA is TGTGCCAGCAGCTTAAAAGCGACCCACGAGCAGTACTTC.

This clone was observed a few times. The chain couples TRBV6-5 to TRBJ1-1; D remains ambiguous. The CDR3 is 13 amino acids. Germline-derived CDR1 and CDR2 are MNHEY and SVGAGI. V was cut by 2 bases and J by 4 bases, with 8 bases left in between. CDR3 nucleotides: TGTGCCAGCAGTTACCAGCTAACCACTGAAGCTTTCTTT. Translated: CASSYQLTTEAFF.

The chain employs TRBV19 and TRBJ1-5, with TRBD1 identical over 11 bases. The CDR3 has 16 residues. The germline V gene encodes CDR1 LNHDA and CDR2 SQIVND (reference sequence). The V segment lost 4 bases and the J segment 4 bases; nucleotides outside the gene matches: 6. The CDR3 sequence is CASSKGQGVGNQPQHF. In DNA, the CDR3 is TGTGCCAGTAGTAAGGGACAGGGGGTAGGAAATCAGCCCCAGCATTTT.

The CDR3 DNA reads as TGCGCCAGCAGCTTAGACAGGGGTAATGAGCAGTTCTTC. Protein product: CASSLDRGNEQFF. V is TRBV5-1 and J is TRBJ2-1; 8 bases fit TRBD1. V lost 2 bases, J lost 7 bases, and 2 bases stayed unmatched. This CDR3 spans 13 amino acids. Germline values: CDR1 SGHRS, CDR2 YFSETQ.

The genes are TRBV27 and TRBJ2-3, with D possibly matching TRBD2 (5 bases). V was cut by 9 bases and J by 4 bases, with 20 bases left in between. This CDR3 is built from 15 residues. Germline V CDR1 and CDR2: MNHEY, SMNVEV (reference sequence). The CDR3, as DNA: TGTGCCAGTGGGAGTCGGAGCGACCCCCCAGATACGCAGTATTTT. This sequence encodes CASGSRSDPPDTQYF.

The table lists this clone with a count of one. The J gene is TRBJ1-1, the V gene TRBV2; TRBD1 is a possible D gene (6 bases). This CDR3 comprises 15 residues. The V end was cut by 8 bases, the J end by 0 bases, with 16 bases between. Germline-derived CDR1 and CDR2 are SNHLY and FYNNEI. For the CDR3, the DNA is TGTGCCAGCCTCAAATACAGGGCGCTGAACACTGAAGCTTTCTTT. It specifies CASLKYRALNTEAFF.

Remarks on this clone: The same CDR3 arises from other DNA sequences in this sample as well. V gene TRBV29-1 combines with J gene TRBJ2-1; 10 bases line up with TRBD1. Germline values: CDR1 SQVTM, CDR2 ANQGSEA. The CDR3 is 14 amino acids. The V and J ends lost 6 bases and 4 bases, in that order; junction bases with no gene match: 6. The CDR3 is CSVRRDRGYNEQFF. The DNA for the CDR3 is TGCAGCGTGCGCCGGGACAGGGGTTACAATGAGCAGTTCTTC.

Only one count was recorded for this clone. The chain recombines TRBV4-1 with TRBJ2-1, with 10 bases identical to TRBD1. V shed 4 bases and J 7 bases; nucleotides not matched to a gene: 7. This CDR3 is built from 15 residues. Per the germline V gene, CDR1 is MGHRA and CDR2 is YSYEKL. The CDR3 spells CASSLGQGTLNEQFF. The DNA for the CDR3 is TGCGCCAGCAGCCTGGGACAGGGGACCCTAAATGAGCAGTTCTTC.

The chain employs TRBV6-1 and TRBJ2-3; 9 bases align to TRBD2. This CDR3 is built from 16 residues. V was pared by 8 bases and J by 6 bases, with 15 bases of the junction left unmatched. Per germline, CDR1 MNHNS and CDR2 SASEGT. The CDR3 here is CASGGSLAGPGDTQYF. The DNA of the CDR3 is TGTGCCAGCGGTGGAAGCCTAGCGGGGCCAGGGGATACGCAGTATTTT.

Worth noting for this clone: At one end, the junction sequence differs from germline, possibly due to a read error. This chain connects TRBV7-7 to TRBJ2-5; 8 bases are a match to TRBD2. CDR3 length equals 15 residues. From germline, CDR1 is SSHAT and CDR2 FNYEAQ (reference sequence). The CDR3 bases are TGTGCTAGCAGCCGCCTCCCAGCGGGGGTTGAGACCCAGTACTTC. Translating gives CASSRLPAGVETQYF.